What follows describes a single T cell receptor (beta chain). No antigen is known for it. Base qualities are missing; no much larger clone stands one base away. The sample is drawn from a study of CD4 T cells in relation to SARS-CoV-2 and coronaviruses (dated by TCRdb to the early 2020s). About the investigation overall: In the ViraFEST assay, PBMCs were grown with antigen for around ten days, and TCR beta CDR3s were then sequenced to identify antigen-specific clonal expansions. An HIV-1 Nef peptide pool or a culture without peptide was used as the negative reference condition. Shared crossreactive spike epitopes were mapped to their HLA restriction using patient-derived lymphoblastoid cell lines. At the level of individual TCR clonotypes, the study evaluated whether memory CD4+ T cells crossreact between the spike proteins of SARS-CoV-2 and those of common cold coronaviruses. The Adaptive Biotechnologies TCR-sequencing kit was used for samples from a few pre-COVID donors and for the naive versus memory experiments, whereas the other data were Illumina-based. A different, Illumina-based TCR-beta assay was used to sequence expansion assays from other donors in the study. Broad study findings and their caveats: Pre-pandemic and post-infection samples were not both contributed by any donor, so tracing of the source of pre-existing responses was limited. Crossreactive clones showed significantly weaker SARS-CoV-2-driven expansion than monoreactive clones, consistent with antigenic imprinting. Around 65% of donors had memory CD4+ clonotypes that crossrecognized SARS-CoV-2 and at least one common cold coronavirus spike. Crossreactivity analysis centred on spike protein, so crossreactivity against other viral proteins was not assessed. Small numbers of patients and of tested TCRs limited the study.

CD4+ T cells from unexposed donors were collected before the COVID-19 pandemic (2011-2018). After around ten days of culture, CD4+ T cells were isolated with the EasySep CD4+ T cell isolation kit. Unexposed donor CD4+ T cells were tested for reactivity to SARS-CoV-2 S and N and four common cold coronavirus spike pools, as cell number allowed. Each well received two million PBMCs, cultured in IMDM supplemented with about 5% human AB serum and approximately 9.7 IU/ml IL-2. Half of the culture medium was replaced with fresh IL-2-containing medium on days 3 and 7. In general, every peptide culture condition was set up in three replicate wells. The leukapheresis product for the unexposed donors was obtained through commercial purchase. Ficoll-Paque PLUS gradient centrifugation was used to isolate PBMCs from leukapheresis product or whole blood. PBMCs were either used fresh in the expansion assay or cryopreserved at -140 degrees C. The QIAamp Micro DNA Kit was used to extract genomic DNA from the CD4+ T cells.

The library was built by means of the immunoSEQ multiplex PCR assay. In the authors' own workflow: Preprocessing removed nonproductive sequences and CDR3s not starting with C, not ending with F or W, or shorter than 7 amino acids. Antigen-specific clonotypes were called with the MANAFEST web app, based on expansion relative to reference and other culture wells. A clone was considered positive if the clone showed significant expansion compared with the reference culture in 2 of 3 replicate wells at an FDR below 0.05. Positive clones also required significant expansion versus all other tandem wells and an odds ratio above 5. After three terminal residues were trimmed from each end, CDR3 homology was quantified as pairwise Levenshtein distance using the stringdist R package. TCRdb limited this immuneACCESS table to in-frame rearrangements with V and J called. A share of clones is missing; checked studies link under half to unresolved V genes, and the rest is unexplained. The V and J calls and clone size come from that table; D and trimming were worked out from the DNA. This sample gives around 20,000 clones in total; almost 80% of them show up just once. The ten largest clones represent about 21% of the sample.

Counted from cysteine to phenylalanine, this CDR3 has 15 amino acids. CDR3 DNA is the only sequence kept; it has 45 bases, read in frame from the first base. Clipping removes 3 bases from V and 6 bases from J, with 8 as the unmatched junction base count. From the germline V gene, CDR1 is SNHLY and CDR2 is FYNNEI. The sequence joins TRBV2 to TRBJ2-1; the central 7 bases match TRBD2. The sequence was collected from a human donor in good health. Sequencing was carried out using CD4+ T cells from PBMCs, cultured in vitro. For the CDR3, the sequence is CASSDSASGFNEQFF. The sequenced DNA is TGTGCCAGCAGTGACTCGGCTAGCGGATTCAATGAGCAGTTCTTC.